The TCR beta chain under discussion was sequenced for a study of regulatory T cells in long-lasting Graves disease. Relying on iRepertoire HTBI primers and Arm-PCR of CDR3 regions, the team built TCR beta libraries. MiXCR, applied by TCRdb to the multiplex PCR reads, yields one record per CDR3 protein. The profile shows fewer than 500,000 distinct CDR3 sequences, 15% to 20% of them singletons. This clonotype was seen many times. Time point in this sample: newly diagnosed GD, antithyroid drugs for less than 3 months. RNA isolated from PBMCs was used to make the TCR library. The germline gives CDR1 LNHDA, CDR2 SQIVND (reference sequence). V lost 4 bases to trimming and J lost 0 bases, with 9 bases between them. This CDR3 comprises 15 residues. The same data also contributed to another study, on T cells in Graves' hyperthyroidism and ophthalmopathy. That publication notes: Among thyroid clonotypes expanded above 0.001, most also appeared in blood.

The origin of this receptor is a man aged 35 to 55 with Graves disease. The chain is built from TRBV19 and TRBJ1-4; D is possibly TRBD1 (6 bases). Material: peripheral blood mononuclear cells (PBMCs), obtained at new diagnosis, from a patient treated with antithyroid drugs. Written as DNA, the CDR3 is TGTGCCAGTAGTAGGGGGCGGACAACTAATGAAAAACTGTTTTTT. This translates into CASSRGRTTNEKLFF.